The 6 T cell receptor beta chains below all came from one sample that was sequenced in a study of memory CD4+ T cells and cytomegalovirus serostatus (dated by TCRdb to the late 2010s). Single viable CD3+CD4+CD8-CD45RO+ cells were sorted as memory CD4+ T cells on a FACSAria II. The library was produced with the immunoSEQ multiplex PCR assay. TCRdb took this table from immuneACCESS and kept in-frame rearrangements with V and J called. Such tables lack part of the clones; where checked against another copy, unresolved V genes explain under half of the gap, and the rest is unexplained. Counted in this sample were roughly 60,000 clones; 70% to 80% of them appeared once. Almost 0.9% of the sample goes to the ten largest clones. Sequencing was done on a sample of memory CD4+ T cells from blood. Receptors were obtained from an adult in good health and CMV-seronegative.

This chain uses TRBV6-5 with TRBJ1-3; D unclear. The CDR3 is made up of 14 amino acids. CDR1 is MNHEY, CDR2 SVGAGI, per germline. Trimming took off 6 bases at V and 0 bases at J, with 9 bases between the two ends. This CDR3 is CASRLRFSGNTIYF. CDR3 DNA: TGTGCCAGCAGGCTTCGGTTCTCTGGAAACACCATATATTTT.

This clone was picked up one time. The chain uses TRBV19 and TRBJ2-2; tentative D call: TRBD1 (6 bases). The CDR3 consists of 16 residues. The V end lost 0 bases, the J end lost 0 bases, and 8 bases lay between the germline ends. The germline CDR1 and CDR2 sequences are LNHDA and SQIVND (reference sequence). In DNA, the CDR3 is TGTGCCAGTAGTATAGATAAGGGGGCGAACACCGGGGAGCTGTTTTTT. Its translation: CASSIDKGANTGELFF.

This clone came up a few times. The chain couples TRBV19 to TRBJ2-7; D may match TRBD1 or TRBD2 (6 bases each). The germline V gene encodes CDR1 LNHDA and CDR2 SQIVND (reference sequence). The V end was cut by 4 bases, the J end by 0 bases, with 16 bases between. The CDR3 covers 16 residues. This chain's CDR3 is CASSRGASWSSYEQYF. CDR3 nucleotides: TGTGCCAGTAGTAGGGGGGCTAGCTGGAGCTCCTACGAGCAGTACTTC.

V and J are TRBV19 and TRBJ2-3; the D gene is possibly TRBD1 (6 bases). This CDR3 has 15 residues. The germline CDR1 and CDR2 sequences are LNHDA and SQIVND (reference sequence). V dropped 6 bases and J dropped 0 bases, with 13 bases sitting between them. The CDR3 DNA is TGTGCCAGTAGGGGAAGGGGGAGTAGCACAGATACGCAGTATTTT. Translated, it gives CASRGRGSSTDTQYF.

This chain connects TRBV2 to TRBJ1-2; possibly TRBD1 for D (5 bases). Trimming pared 7 bases from V and 0 bases from J, leaving 6 bases between. CDR1 is SNHLY, CDR2 FYNNEI, per germline. There are 12 residues in the CDR3. Here the CDR3 DNA reads TGTGCCAGCATGGGGGCTAACTATGGCTACACCTTC. Translated, it gives CASMGANYGYTF.

V and J are TRBV27 and TRBJ1-2; D possibly corresponds to TRBD1 (6 bases). Germline values: CDR1 MNHEY, CDR2 SMNVEV (reference sequence). V dropped 5 bases and J dropped 7 bases, with 11 bases sitting between them. This CDR3 spans 12 amino acids. CDR3 nucleotide sequence: TGTGCCAGCAGTGCAGGGGTTGGTGGCTACACCTTC. Amino acids: CASSAGVGGYTF.